Shown below are 21 T cell receptor beta chains from a single sample sequenced in a study of cytomegalovirus exposure and HLA in healthy donors. The PCR employed 60 Vbeta primers together with 13 Jbeta primers. TCRdb keeps only in-frame clones here, not all; method: immunoSEQ multiplex PCR. The data show some 170,000 clones, roughly 76% seen once. Sequencing used PBMCs. Source of these receptors: a woman between 45 and 60 years old in good health and CMV-seronegative.

The gene calls are TRBV2 and TRBJ1-1; possible D gene TRBD1, 6 bases. Trimming stripped 4 bases from V and 11 bases from J, with 20 bases between. The CDR3 is 14 amino acids. Germline V gene lookup returns CDR1 SNHLY and CDR2 FYNNEI. The CDR3 DNA reads TGTGCCAGCAGTGGGAATTACAGGGTAGGGTGGGCTTTCTTT. It codes for CASSGNYRVGWAFF.

V and J are TRBV10-2 and TRBJ1-2; tentative D call: TRBD1 (5 bases). CDR1 is WSHSY, CDR2 SAAADI, per germline. The CDR3 loop spans 11 amino acids. V was cut by 10 bases and J by 8 bases, with 14 bases left in between. CDR3 in amino acids: CATTEGEGYTF. As DNA, the CDR3 is TGCGCCACCACAGAAGGGGAAGGCTACACCTTC.

V is TRBV10-3 and J is TRBJ2-7, with D maybe TRBD1 (6 bases). V gave up 1 base and J gave up 6 bases, with 16 bases separating them. The CDR3 contains 15 residues. The germline V gene has CDR1 ENHRY and CDR2 SYGVKD. The CDR3 sequence: CAISEFSSTGSEQYF. The CDR3 bases are TGTGCCATCAGTGAGTTTTCAAGCACAGGGTCCGAGCAGTACTTC.

The table lists this clone with a few counts. The chain uses TRBV29-1 and TRBJ2-7; 11 positions match TRBD2. Germline V CDR1 and CDR2: SQVTM, ANQGSEA. V shed 6 bases and J 5 bases; nucleotides not matched to a gene: 3. This CDR3 contains 12 residues. As DNA, the CDR3 is TGCAGCGTCGGACTAGCGGGCAACGAGCAGTACTTC. Its protein is CSVGLAGNEQYF.

This chain uses TRBV6-4 with TRBJ2-7; weak D call: TRBD1 (5 bases). The CDR3 consists of 15 residues. V lost 2 bases to trimming and J lost 3 bases, with 14 bases between them. Germline V gene data show CDR1 as MRHNA and CDR2 as SNTAGT. CDR3: CASSDKGPRHYEQYF. CDR3 coding DNA: TGTGCCAGCAGTGACAAGGGGCCCCGTCACTACGAGCAGTACTTC.

The gene calls are TRBV19 and TRBJ2-5, with a possible D match to TRBD2 (6 bases). V was cut by 7 bases and J by 5 bases, with 14 bases left in between. Germline lookup yields CDR1 LNHDA and CDR2 SQIVND (reference sequence). This CDR3 region has 13 residues. CDR3 nucleotide sequence: TGTGCCAGTACGGGGCGGGAATGGGAGACCCAGTACTTC. It is translated as CASTGREWETQYF.

V is TRBV7-3 and J is TRBJ2-1; 10 nucleotides align to TRBD1. The length of the CDR3 is 15 residues. Germline trimming cut 5 bases from V and 3 bases from J; bases unmatched to any gene: 4. Germline assignment: CDR1 SGHTA and CDR2 FQGTGA. The CDR3 DNA is TGTGCCAGCAGCCTCGACAGGGGGCTCTACAATGAGCAGTTCTTC. Translating gives CASSLDRGLYNEQFF.

The chain couples TRBV18 to TRBJ1-6; 11 bases match TRBD1. CDR1 and CDR2 (germline): KGHSH, LQKENI. The CDR3 has 17 residues. The trim removed 5 bases at V and 10 bases at J, leaving 13 bases unmatched. CDR3 amino acids: CASSSLPGTGGDSPLHF. For the CDR3, the DNA is TGTGCCAGCTCATCTTTGCCCGGGACAGGGGGTGACTCACCCCTCCACTTT.

Only a few counts were recorded for this clone. V is TRBV5-5 and J is TRBJ1-5; 9 bases match TRBD1. Germline V gives CDR1 SGHKS, CDR2 YYEKEE (reference sequence). This CDR3 contains 15 residues. V was clipped by 4 bases and J by 6 bases; unmatched bases: 8. This CDR3 is CASSTGTGYGQPQHF. The CDR3 bases are TGTGCCAGCAGCACCGGGACAGGGTACGGTCAGCCCCAGCATTTT.

The rearrangement links TRBV27 to TRBJ2-7, with TRBD2 matching over 8 bases. This CDR3 region has 13 residues. The germline gives CDR1 MNHEY, CDR2 SMNVEV (reference sequence). V shed 5 bases and J 5 bases; nucleotides not matched to a gene: 5. The CDR3 loop reads CASSLLGGDEQYF. The CDR3 DNA is TGTGCCAGCAGTCTCCTCGGGGGGGACGAGCAGTACTTC.

V is TRBV7-9 and J is TRBJ2-1, with 12 positions matching TRBD2. The junction had 8 bases not matched to a gene; V was cut back by 7 bases and J by 7 bases. CDR1 and CDR2 (germline): SEHNR, FQNEAQ (reference sequence). CDR3 length equals 15 residues. For the CDR3, the DNA is TGTGCCAGCAACCTAGATACTAGCGGGAGGAATGAGCAGTTCTTC. Translation gives CASNLDTSGRNEQFF.

The CDR3 loop is CASSGTWTSGRVNEQFF. DNA of the CDR3: TGTGCCAGCAGCGGAACCTGGACTAGCGGGAGGGTGAATGAGCAGTTCTTC. The V and J genes are TRBV7-8 and TRBJ2-1, with TRBD2 identical over 15 bases. CDR3 size: 17 residues. The germline gives CDR1 SGHVS, CDR2 FQNEAQ. J was trimmed by 7 bases and V by 5 bases; bases with no gene match: 9.

The rearrangement links TRBV7-2 to TRBJ1-1, with D uncertain. CDR1 is SGHTA, CDR2 FQGNSA, per germline. The germline V and J ends were trimmed by 1 base and 3 bases, with 6 bases remaining between them. This CDR3 has 13 residues. The CDR3 here is CASSLVPDTEAFF. The CDR3, as DNA: TGTGCCAGCAGCTTAGTTCCGGACACTGAAGCTTTCTTT. The variable domain in full, completed from reference TRBV7-2 and TRBJ1-1, reads GAGVSQSPSNKVTEKGKDVELRCDPISGHTALYWYRQSLGQGLEFLIYFQGNSAPDKSGLPSDRFSAERTGGSVSTLTIQRTQQEDSAVYLCASSLVPDTEAFFGQGTRLTVV.

The sample holds a few counts of this clone. The chain is built from TRBV5-4 and TRBJ2-1; 7 nucleotides line up with TRBD1. Germline V lookup: CDR1 SGHNT, CDR2 YYREEE (reference sequence). This CDR3 has 13 amino acids. The trim removed 2 bases at V and 8 bases at J, leaving 4 bases unmatched. The CDR3 region is CASSLQGTYEQFF. In nucleotides, the CDR3 is TGTGCCAGCAGCTTACAGGGGACCTATGAGCAGTTCTTC.

The V and J genes are TRBV11-2 and TRBJ1-2; D is uncertain. The V end was cut by 8 bases, the J end by 5 bases, with 18 bases between. Per the germline V gene, CDR1 is SGHAT and CDR2 is FQNNGV. The CDR3 spans 14 residues. The CDR3 DNA reads TGTGCCAGCCCCATCCCCTATCCCGTATATGGCTACACCTTC. It translates to CASPIPYPVYGYTF.

This clone was seen more than once but under ten times. The V call is TRBV28, the J call TRBJ1-5; D is possibly TRBD1 (5 bases). CDR3 length equals 14 residues. With 8 bases removed from V and 7 bases from J, the gap between germline ends came to 18 bases. The germline gives CDR1 MDHEN, CDR2 SYDVKM. The CDR3 DNA follows: TGTGCCAGCGGATCAGGGCCGGGGAGGCAGCCCCAGCATTTT. Translating it yields CASGSGPGRQPQHF. The full variable domain, its missing parts supplied by reference TRBV28 and TRBJ1-5, is DVKVTQSSRYLVKRTGEKVFLECVQDMDHENMFWYRQDPGLGLRLIYFSYDVKMKEKGDIPEGYSVSREKKERFSLILESASTNQTSMYLCASGSGPGRQPQHFGDGTRLSIL.

This sequence joins TRBV15 and TRBJ1-6, with 8 bases matching TRBD1. This CDR3 is 16 amino acids long. The junction had 7 bases not matched to a gene; V was cut back by 3 bases and J by 6 bases. Germline V gene lookup returns CDR1 LNHNV and CDR2 YYDKDF (reference sequence). The CDR3 DNA reads as TGTGCCACCAGCAGGGCCCGTGGACAGGGTAATTCACCCCTCCACTTT. This sequence encodes CATSRARGQGNSPLHF.

The chain links TRBV28 to TRBJ2-7, with D unclear. The CDR3 totals 15 residues. CDR1 and CDR2 from the germline V gene are MDHEN and SYDVKM. V was pared by 4 bases and J by 2 bases, with 15 bases between. The CDR3 reads CASSYGPDSTYEQYF. DNA of the CDR3: TGTGCCAGCAGTTACGGCCCTGACTCCACCTACGAGCAGTACTTC.

The chain joins TRBV4-2 to TRBJ2-3; TRBD2 matches at 9 bases. The germline CDR1 and CDR2 sequences are LGHNA and YNFKEQ. The ends lost 0 bases at V and 8 bases at J; junction bases unmatched: 3. CDR3 size: 14 residues. CDR3 in amino acids: CASSQDGTSSTQYF. CDR3 sequence (DNA): TGTGCCAGCAGCCAAGATGGGACTAGCAGTACGCAGTATTTT.

The chain combines TRBV7-6 with TRBJ2-2, with 9 bases aligning to TRBD2. Germline CDR1 is SGHVS and CDR2 is FNYEAQ. Trimming cost V 1 base and J 4 bases; bases outside gene matches: 1. The CDR3 extends over 15 amino acids. CDR3 sequence (DNA): TGTGCCAGCAGCTTAGTAGCGGGGGCCACCGGGGAGCTGTTTTTT. Its protein is CASSLVAGATGELFF.

This clone has only one observation. This chain links TRBV6-1 with TRBJ2-7; D might be TRBD1 (5 bases). There are 14 residues in the CDR3. Trimming removed 4 bases at V and 0 bases at J, with 10 bases between. The germline CDR1 and CDR2 sequences are MNHNS and SASEGT. This chain's CDR3 is CASSGRTPSYEQYF. The CDR3 DNA follows: TGTGCCAGCAGTGGCCGGACACCCTCCTACGAGCAGTACTTC.